One T cell receptor beta chain is described in this entry. cDNA carried unique molecular identifiers, and a universal primer site was added by template switching. TCRdb re-derived calls from the 5' RACE reads in MiXCR, one entry per CDR3 protein. The sample records roughly 720,000 distinct CDR3 sequences, around a sixth being singletons. The sample originates from a study of identical twins. From germline, CDR1 is SGHTA and CDR2 FQGNSA. V was shortened by 3 bases and J by 6 bases, with 10 bases between the two germline ends. The CDR3 length is 13 residues. The sample was also reused in another study, on T cells expressing NK-cell markers. That study reports: Seven sequenced donors out of eight were HCMV-seropositive, one seronegative. The study found dominant NKG2C+ clonotypes at about 1.0-7.5% of CD8+ T cells in about six donors. Whether expanded NKG2C+ T cell clones recognized HCMV stayed uncertain.

The chain combines TRBV7-2 with TRBJ2-3, with D unclear. The sequenced material came from PBMCs. The receptor comes from a woman aged 18 to 35 in good health. The CDR3 DNA reads as TGTGCCAGCAGCTTTATAATGGTGGATACGCAGTATTTT. It specifies CASSFIMVDTQYF. The full variable domain, rest sourced from reference TRBV7-2 and TRBJ2-3, is GAGVSQSPSNKVTEKGKDVELRCDPISGHTALYWYRQSLGQGLEFLIYFQGNSAPDKSGLPSDRFSAERTGGSVSTLTIQRTQQEDSAVYLCASSFIMVDTQYFGPGTRLTVL.